The next 32 T cell receptor beta chains were all read from a single sample in a study of cytomegalovirus exposure and HLA in healthy donors. The PCR used 60 Vbeta and 13 Jbeta primers. Clones were sequenced by immunoSEQ multiplex PCR, and TCRdb holds only the in-frame ones, with some missing. The sample has tens of thousands of clones; around 92% are singletons. The sequenced material came from PBMCs. These receptors were obtained from a man aged 25-45 years in good health and CMV-seropositive.

The chain couples TRBV7-2 to TRBJ2-7, with 7 bases identical to TRBD1. The V gene's germline CDR1 is SGHTA and CDR2 FQGNSA. The V and J ends lost 2 bases and 2 bases, in that order; junction bases with no gene match: 9. The CDR3 spans 16 residues. As DNA, the CDR3 is TGTGCCAGCAGCTTACTGATGGACAGGCGCACCTACGAGCAGTACTTC. This translates into CASSLLMDRRTYEQYF. The full variable domain, its missing parts supplied by reference TRBV7-2 and TRBJ2-7, is GAGVSQSPSNKVTEKGKDVELRCDPISGHTALYWYRQSLGQGLEFLIYFQGNSAPDKSGLPSDRFSAERTGGSVSTLTIQRTQQEDSAVYLCASSLLMDRRTYEQYFGPGTRLTVT.

The J gene is TRBJ2-7, the V gene TRBV2; D is possibly TRBD2 (5 bases). CDR1 SNHLY and CDR2 FYNNEI come from the germline V gene. The V end lost 6 bases, the J end lost 2 bases, and 14 bases lay between the germline ends. The CDR3 runs to 14 residues. CDR3 nucleotide sequence: TGTGCCAGCAGGGGAGTTGGGGTTACCTACGAGCAGTACTTC. Its protein product is CASRGVGVTYEQYF. Based on the CDR3 plus reference TRBV2 and TRBJ2-7, the full variable domain is EPEVTQTPSHQVTQMGQEVILRCVPISNHLYFYWYRQILGQKVEFLVSFYNNEISEKSEIFDDQFSVERPDGSNFTLKIRSTKLEDSAMYFCASRGVGVTYEQYFGPGTRLTVT.

The genes are TRBV5-4 and TRBJ1-1; no clear D. The CDR3 loop spans 13 amino acids. Trimming removed 6 bases at V and 5 bases at J, with 14 bases between. Germline values: CDR1 SGHNT, CDR2 YYREEE (reference sequence). This CDR3 is CASTRGGSTEAFF. CDR3 DNA sequence: TGTGCCAGCACCCGGGGAGGGTCGACTGAAGCTTTCTTT.

The chain is built from TRBV11-2 and TRBJ1-5; D unresolved. V shed 1 base and J shed 3 bases, with 7 bases lying between them. The CDR3 is 14 residues long. CDR1 SGHAT and CDR2 FQNNGV come from the germline V gene. The DNA of the CDR3 is TGTGCCAGCAGCTTAGGACTGATCAATCAGCCCCAGCATTTT. Its translation: CASSLGLINQPQHF.

The chain uses TRBV7-6 and TRBJ2-2; 7 bases map to TRBD1. Germline assignment: CDR1 SGHVS and CDR2 FNYEAQ. With 5 bases clipped from V and 5 bases from J, the junction kept 5 bases outside the gene matches. The CDR3 contains 14 residues. CDR3 nucleotides: TGTGCCAGCAGCCCTAACAGGGGTACCGGGGAGCTGTTTTTT. Translating gives CASSPNRGTGELFF.

The chain is built from TRBV4-2 and TRBJ1-6, with D perhaps TRBD1 (5 bases). The V end was cut by 2 bases, the J end by 0 bases, with 11 bases between. The CDR3 is 17 amino acids. Germline V gene lookup returns CDR1 LGHNA and CDR2 YNFKEQ. The DNA of the CDR3 is TGTGCCAGCAGCCAACGGCAGGGAGGCTCCTATAATTCACCCCTCCACTTT. Its translation: CASSQRQGGSYNSPLHF.

In regard to this clone: The sample carries other DNA sequences with the same CDR3. This chain joins TRBV7-9 and TRBJ1-5, with TRBD1 as a possible D gene (5 bases). The CDR3 is 14 amino acids. Trimming shortened V by 1 base and J by 3 bases, and 7 bases separated the two germline ends. Germline V gives CDR1 SEHNR, CDR2 FQNEAQ (reference sequence). CDR3 nucleotides: TGTGCCAGCAGCTTAGGGGGCCCCAATCAGCCCCAGCATTTT. This sequence encodes CASSLGGPNQPQHF.

The CDR3 is CASSLNTGGGKPQHF. In nucleotides, the CDR3 is TGTGCCAGCAGCTTAAATACAGGGGGCGGGAAGCCCCAGCATTTT. This chain joins TRBV7-2 and TRBJ1-5, with 9 bases fitting TRBD1. The CDR3 runs 15 residues. Losses at the gene ends were 2 bases for V and 8 bases for J; bases not matched to a gene: 7. CDR1 and CDR2 (germline): SGHTA, FQGNSA.

The chain carries TRBV28 and TRBJ2-7; 7 nucleotides line up with TRBD1. With V trimmed by 4 bases and J by 2 bases, 5 bases remained unmatched. The CDR3 extends over 14 amino acids. Germline CDR1 and CDR2: MDHEN and SYDVKM. CDR3 sequence (DNA): TGTGCCAGCAGTTCCCCGGGACAGCCCTACGAGCAGTACTTC. It yields the protein CASSSPGQPYEQYF. The variable domain in full, completed from reference TRBV28 and TRBJ2-7, reads DVKVTQSSRYLVKRTGEKVFLECVQDMDHENMFWYRQDPGLGLRLIYFSYDVKMKEKGDIPEGYSVSREKKERFSLILESASTNQTSMYLCASSSPGQPYEQYFGPGTRLTVT.

The chain combines TRBV5-1 with TRBJ2-7, with TRBD2 matching 11 bases. In germline, CDR1 is SGHRS, CDR2 YFSETQ. The trim removed 5 bases at V and 5 bases at J, leaving 3 bases unmatched. The CDR3 totals 13 residues. The CDR3 region has the DNA TGCGCCAGCAGGACGGGACTAGCGGACGAGCAGTACTTC. This gives the protein CASRTGLADEQYF.

The chain joins TRBV28 to TRBJ2-2; 11 nucleotides agree with TRBD2. CDR3 size: 18 residues. V trimming: 6 bases; J trimming: 1 base; junction bases outside the gene matches: 10. Germline CDR1 is MDHEN and CDR2 is SYDVKM. CDR3 coding DNA: TGTGCCAGCAGCCTTCTAGGGCTAGCGGGAGGGAACACCGGGGAGCTGTTTTTT. Its translation is CASSLLGLAGGNTGELFF.

V usage is TRBV5-1 and J usage is TRBJ1-2, with D unresolved. Trimming removed 0 bases at V and 0 bases at J, with 9 bases between. Germline loops: CDR1 SGHRS, CDR2 YFSETQ. There are 15 residues in the CDR3. The CDR3 is CASSLGPRANYGYTF. The CDR3 DNA is TGCGCCAGCAGCTTGGGACCGAGGGCTAACTATGGCTACACCTTC.

Comment on this clone: A read error may account for a junction end that differs from germline. The chain uses TRBV7-9 and TRBJ2-6; D gene unclear. The CDR3 is made up of 16 amino acids. Germline CDR1 reads SEHNR; CDR2 reads FQNEAQ (reference sequence). DNA of the CDR3: TGTTCCAGCAGCCCATATGGTAGCTCTGGGGCCAACGTCCTGACTTTC. This sequence encodes CSSSPYGSSGANVLTF.

This clone has just a few counts. V gene TRBV6-6 combines with J gene TRBJ2-7; 10 bases fit TRBD2. Germline CDR1 MNHNY, CDR2 SVGAGI (reference sequence). The CDR3 totals 14 residues. J gave up 1 base and V 5 bases, and 2 bases lay outside the gene matches. CDR3 region: CASSRTSGSYEQYF. CDR3 DNA: TGTGCCAGCAGTAGGACTAGCGGATCCTACGAGCAGTACTTC.

This sequence joins TRBV5-1 and TRBJ2-2; the D gene is possibly TRBD2 (6 bases). The CDR3 extends over 16 amino acids. Looked up from germline, CDR1 is SGHRS and CDR2 is YFSETQ. V was cut by 4 bases and J by 2 bases, with 15 bases left in between. CDR3 in DNA: TGCGCCAGCAGCAACGCCGGGACTTCAAACACCGGGGAGCTGTTTTTT. Protein: CASSNAGTSNTGELFF.

This rearrangement joins TRBV9 to TRBJ2-5; D is ambiguous. Germline values: CDR1 SGDLS, CDR2 YYNGEE. The V gene lost 0 bases and the J gene lost 0 bases, with 6 bases spanning the gap. CDR3 length: 14 amino acids. DNA of the CDR3: TGTGCCAGCAGCGTAGCGGGTTACCAAGAGACCCAGTACTTC. Translating it yields CASSVAGYQETQYF.

This clone is a singleton in its sample. The chain recombines TRBV30 with TRBJ2-2; 9 nucleotides line up with TRBD2. Germline CDR1 is GTSNPN and CDR2 is SVGIG (reference sequence). CDR3 size: 15 residues. V shed 1 base and J 4 bases; nucleotides not matched to a gene: 4. As DNA, the CDR3 is TGTGCCTGGAGTGCGACTAGCGGAAGCACCGGGGAGCTGTTTTTT. Translation: CAWSATSGSTGELFF.

This chain links TRBV5-6 with TRBJ1-2, with D perhaps matching TRBD1 (5 bases). Germline CDR1 SGHDT, CDR2 YYEEEE. With 3 bases removed from V and 6 bases from J, the gap between germline ends came to 21 bases. The length of the CDR3 is 16 residues. CDR3 loop: CASSSDTSSFNNGYTF. CDR3 in DNA: TGTGCCAGCAGCTCGGACACCTCGTCATTTAATAATGGCTACACCTTC.

This clone has more than one count but fewer than ten. This sequence joins TRBV4-2 and TRBJ2-5; 7 bases agree with TRBD1. The CDR3 sequence is 15 residues long. V lost 4 bases and J lost 2; bases outside the gene matches: 7. Germline V lookup: CDR1 LGHNA, CDR2 YNFKEQ. The CDR3: CASSLWTGMQETQYF. The CDR3 region has the DNA TGTGCCAGCAGCCTGTGGACAGGCATGCAAGAGACCCAGTACTTC.

V gene TRBV21-1 combines with J gene TRBJ2-7; the D segment call TRBD2 is taken from the table without a DNA check. TRBV21-1 is deemed a pseudogene. This CDR3 has 16 residues. The CDR3 DNA reads TGTGCCAGCAGCAAAGGGTGGGTAGCGGGAAGTTACGGGCAGTACTTC. It codes for CASSKGWVAGSYGQYF.

The chain combines TRBV29-1 with TRBJ2-1, with 9 bases fitting TRBD1. This CDR3 region has 15 residues. Germline V gives CDR1 SQVTM, CDR2 ANQGSEA. V trimming: 7 bases; J trimming: 6 bases; junction bases outside the gene matches: 13. For the CDR3, the DNA is TGCAGCGCTTCTCCTGGGACAGGGCGAGGCAATGAGCAGTTCTTC. Translated: CSASPGTGRGNEQFF.

This chain joins TRBV25-1 and TRBJ2-7; 13 bases are shared with TRBD2. V lost 6 bases and J lost 6; bases outside the gene matches: 5. The germline V gene has CDR1 MGHDK and CDR2 SYGVNS. CDR3 length: 14 amino acids. CDR3 DNA: TGTGCCAGCAGAACTAGCGGGAGGGCCTCCGAGCAGTACTTC. It encodes CASRTSGRASEQYF.

CDR3 in DNA: TGTGCCATCAGTGACGGGGCGGGAGCGCGTTCCTACGAGCAGTACTTC. Amino acids: CAISDGAGARSYEQYF. V and J are TRBV10-3 and TRBJ2-7; 7 bases map to TRBD2. Germline CDR1 is ENHRY and CDR2 is SYGVKD. This CDR3 spans 16 amino acids. The V segment lost 3 bases and the J segment 1 base; nucleotides outside the gene matches: 9.

The chain couples TRBV7-8 to TRBJ2-3; 7 bases are shared with TRBD2. The CDR3 is 16 residues long. Germline V gene sequence: CDR1 SGHVS, CDR2 FQNEAQ. The V segment lost 1 base and the J segment 2 bases; nucleotides outside the gene matches: 6. CDR3 in amino acids: CASSLVGGGVTDTQYF. CDR3 nucleotides: TGTGCCAGCAGCTTAGTTGGGGGAGGGGTCACAGATACGCAGTATTTT.

Only one count was recorded for this clone. This chain links TRBV6-6 with TRBJ2-1, with TRBD2 as a possible D gene (6 bases). This CDR3 region has 14 residues. Germline V lookup: CDR1 MNHNY, CDR2 SVGAGI (reference sequence). Trimming left V 0 bases short and J 4 bases short, with 7 bases between. CDR3: CASSYSAGYNEQFF. DNA of the CDR3: TGTGCCAGCAGTTACTCGGCGGGGTACAATGAGCAGTTCTTC.

The chain carries TRBV19 and TRBJ1-4; D gene ambiguous. CDR1 LNHDA and CDR2 SQIVND come from the germline V gene (reference sequence). This CDR3 is 12 amino acids long. The ends were cut back, 1 base at V and 11 bases at J, with 8 bases in the middle. The CDR3 nucleotides read TGTGCCAGTAGTATAGGAGGGCACAAACTGTTTTTT. This sequence encodes CASSIGGHKLFF. Full variable domain (remainder filled in from reference TRBV19 and TRBJ1-4): DGGITQSPKYLFRKEGQNVTLSCEQNLNHDAMYWYRQDPGQGLRLIYYSQIVNDFQKGDIAEGYSVSREKKESFPLTVTSAQKNPTAFYLCASSIGGHKLFFGSGTQLSVL.

This chain connects TRBV11-3 to TRBJ2-7; 14 bases line up with TRBD2. V trimming: 5 bases; J trimming: 3 bases; junction bases outside the gene matches: 0. Germline loops: CDR1 SGHNT, CDR2 YENEEA. The CDR3 runs 14 residues. CDR3 region: CASSGTSGSYEQYF. CDR3 DNA sequence: TGTGCCAGCAGCGGGACTAGCGGGAGCTACGAGCAGTACTTC.

The CDR3 coding sequence is TGTGCCAGCAGCTTGGGGCAGGGGAAGGAGCAGTACTTC. It specifies CASSLGQGKEQYF. The J gene is TRBJ2-7, the V gene TRBV5-4; D perhaps matches TRBD1 (6 bases). This CDR3 comprises 13 residues. Trimming removed 0 bases at V and 7 bases at J, with 11 bases between. Germline CDR1 reads SGHNT; CDR2 reads YYREEE (reference sequence).

The V and J genes are TRBV28 and TRBJ2-1; 7 bases align to TRBD2. This CDR3 is built from 15 residues. Losses at the gene ends were 3 bases for V and 6 bases for J; bases not matched to a gene: 8. Germline V gene lookup returns CDR1 MDHEN and CDR2 SYDVKM. CDR3 DNA sequence: TGTGCCAGCAGTTTGTTCGCACTAGCGATCAATGAGCAGTTCTTC. The encoded protein is CASSLFALAINEQFF. The complete variable domain, with remaining parts taken from reference TRBV28 and TRBJ2-1, reads DVKVTQSSRYLVKRTGEKVFLECVQDMDHENMFWYRQDPGLGLRLIYFSYDVKMKEKGDIPEGYSVSREKKERFSLILESASTNQTSMYLCASSLFALAINEQFFGPGTRLTVL.

In this sample, this clone turned up many times. The chain links TRBV28 to TRBJ2-7; possible D gene TRBD1, 6 bases. Between the trimmed V and J ends, which lost 5 bases and 11 bases, there was a span of 25 bases. CDR3 length: 15 amino acids. Germline CDR1 MDHEN, CDR2 SYDVKM. Here the CDR3 DNA reads TGTGCCAGCAGTGAAACCGGGACACGGGGCCCTCACAAGTACTTC. It is translated as CASSETGTRGPHKYF.

The chain links TRBV4-1 to TRBJ1-6, with no clear D. The germline V and J ends were trimmed by 0 bases and 2 bases, with 8 bases remaining between them. The CDR3 is 16 amino acids. Germline values: CDR1 MGHRA, CDR2 YSYEKL. The CDR3 DNA reads TGCGCCAGCAGCCAAGAGTGGCAGGCCTATAATTCACCCCTCCACTTT. Translating gives CASSQEWQAYNSPLHF.

The chain joins TRBV4-2 to TRBJ1-5; 10 bases map to TRBD1. CDR3 length: 17 residues. The V gene end was trimmed by 3 bases and the J gene end by 3 bases; junction bases not matched to a gene: 8. The germline V gene has CDR1 LGHNA and CDR2 YNFKEQ. CDR3 nucleotides: TGTGCCAGCAGCCAGGGGGACAGGGGCCAGTTCAATCAGCCCCAGCATTTT. Translation: CASSQGDRGQFNQPQHF.